This is a list of T cell receptor beta chains from one sample in a study of follicular helper T cells after annual influenza vaccination. Profiled with immunoSEQ multiplex PCR; TCRdb holds only in-frame clones, not every one. Among 9,500 to 11,000 clones, approximately 80% were seen once, and the ten largest hold 0.77%. Sequencing used CXCR5- memory CD4+ T cells sorted from blood, obtained 7 days after influenza vaccination. The receptors stem from an adult who received the influenza vaccine. The CDR3 runs from the conserved cysteine through the conserved F or W. A D gene is named only where the DNA matches it firmly. Where a row states a size, it is once, few, many or the class of an expanded clone; other rows omit it.

cdr3_aa,cdr3_nt,v_call,j_call,clone_size,d_call
CASSRESSGTMYNEQFF,TGTGCCAGTAGCCGGGAGTCCAGCGGGACGATGTACAATGAGCAGTTCTTC,TRBV19,TRBJ2-1,.,TRBD2
CAWSVQTVSEKLFF,TGTGCCTGGAGTGTACAGACAGTCTCTGAAAAACTGTTTTTT,TRBV30,TRBJ1-4,.,.
CASSSDRSSGNTIYF,TGCGCCAGCAGTAGCGACAGGTCCTCTGGAAACACCATATATTTT,TRBV5-1,TRBJ1-3,.,.
CASSLASGGSYNEQFF,TGTGCCAGCAGCTTAGCGAGTGGCGGTTCCTACAATGAGCAGTTCTTC,TRBV7-2,TRBJ2-1,.,.
CASSLRRGSTDTQYF,TGTGCCAGCAGCTTACGTCGGGGCAGCACAGATACGCAGTATTTT,TRBV11-2,TRBJ2-3,.,.
CASSLDRGTNEKLFF,TGTGCCAGCTCACTCGACAGGGGCACTAATGAAAAACTGTTTTTT,TRBV18,TRBJ1-4,.,TRBD1
CASSPRGTGGVNEQFF,TGTGCCAGCAGTCCCCGTGGGACAGGGGGTGTGAATGAGCAGTTCTTC,TRBV6-4,TRBJ2-1,.,TRBD1
CASYARGAKNIQYF,TGTGCCAGCTACGCCAGGGGAGCCAAAAACATTCAGTACTTC,TRBV28,TRBJ2-4,.,.
CATGDQSYNEQFF,TGTGCCACCGGGGACCAATCCTACAATGAGCAGTTCTTC,TRBV25-1,TRBJ2-1,.,.
CASSLTNLGGIAALRYNEQFF,TGTGCCAGCAGCCTAACCAACCTAGGGGGCATTGCTGCGTTACGCTACAATGAGCAGTTCTTC,TRBV13,TRBJ2-1,.,TRBD1
CAWSIDQPQHF,TGTGCCTGGAGTATTGATCAGCCCCAGCATTTT,TRBV30,TRBJ1-5,few,.
CASRLTETQYF,TGTGCCAGCAGACTCACGGAGACCCAGTACTTC,TRBV28,TRBJ2-5,.,.
CASTSGQGGEKLFF,TGTGCCAGCACAAGCGGACAGGGAGGTGAAAAACTGTTTTTT,TRBV6-1,TRBJ1-4,.,TRBD1
CASSPPHSPAYNEQFF,TGTGCCAGCAGCCCGCCCCACAGCCCGGCGTACAATGAGCAGTTCTTC,TRBV11-3,TRBJ2-1,.,.
CASSHIGVSGETNEKLFF,TGTGCCAGCAGCCACATCGGGGTATCAGGGGAAACTAATGAAAAACTGTTTTTT,TRBV4-2,TRBJ1-4,few,.
CAWSVGYPEAFF,TGTGCCTGGAGTGTAGGCTACCCTGAAGCTTTCTTT,TRBV30,TRBJ1-1,.,.
CASSLGGLSYEQYF,TGTGCCAGCAGCTTAGGGGGTCTTTCCTACGAGCAGTACTTC,TRBV7-2,TRBJ2-7,.,.
CASSQAMGASEQYF,TGTGCCAGCAGCCAGGCAATGGGGGCCTCCGAGCAGTACTTC,TRBV14,TRBJ2-7,.,.
CASSATSGGTYEQYF,TGCGCCAGCAGCGCGACTAGCGGGGGAACCTACGAGCAGTACTTC,TRBV5-1,TRBJ2-7,.,TRBD2
CASSLSRYGYTF,TGTGCCAGCAGTTTATCCCGCTATGGCTACACCTTC,TRBV28,TRBJ1-2,few,.
CASSLDGRLETQYF,TGCGCCAGCAGCTTGGACGGGCGCTTGGAGACCCAGTACTTC,TRBV5-1,TRBJ2-5,.,.
CASSLIGEKLFF,TGTGCCAGCAGCTTAATAGGAGAAAAACTGTTTTTT,TRBV11-2,TRBJ1-4,.,.
CASSLAGGGKGTEAFF,TGTGCCAGCTCACTCGCAGGGGGCGGAAAGGGAACTGAAGCTTTCTTT,TRBV18,TRBJ1-1,.,TRBD1
CASSGVGTIGTQYF,TGTGCCAGCAGTGGGGTTGGCACAATCGGGACCCAGTACTTC,TRBV25-1,TRBJ2-5,.,.
CASSLALRAYGYTF,TGTGCCAGCAGTTTAGCCCTAAGAGCATATGGCTACACCTTC,TRBV28,TRBJ1-2,few,.
CASSLIRSYGYTF,TGTGCCAGCAGTTTAATCAGGTCCTATGGCTACACCTTC,TRBV28,TRBJ1-2,.,.
CASSLEETQYF,TGCGCCAGCAGCTTGGAAGAGACCCAGTACTTC,TRBV5-1,TRBJ2-5,.,.
CASSLTGSGYTF,TGCGCCAGCAGCCTAACAGGGTCTGGCTACACCTTC,TRBV4-3,TRBJ1-2,.,.
CSARDEGRAFF,TGCAGTGCTAGAGATGAGGGGAGAGCTTTCTTT,TRBV20-1,TRBJ1-1,once,.
CASRTGVQETQYF,TGTGCCAGCAGGACAGGGGTTCAAGAGACCCAGTACTTC,TRBV27,TRBJ2-5,.,TRBD1
CASSAPGSYIAAFF,TGTGCCAGCAGTGCACCGGGCTCCTACATAGCAGCTTTCTTT,TRBV27,TRBJ1-1,.,.
CASSLAGTGASEQYF,TGCGCCAGCAGCTTGGCCGGGACAGGGGCATCCGAGCAGTACTTC,TRBV5-1,TRBJ2-7,once,TRBD1
CASTGLGTEAFF,TGTGCCAGCACAGGGCTGGGGACTGAAGCTTTCTTT,TRBV27,TRBJ1-1,.,.
CASSSVRGHEQYF,TGTGCCAGCAGCAGCGTCAGGGGCCACGAGCAGTACTTC,TRBV13,TRBJ2-7,few,.
CASQPGPGEKLFF,TGTGCCAGCCAGCCGGGCCCCGGGGAAAAACTGTTTTTT,TRBV6-5,TRBJ1-4,.,.
CASRPGPSEYNEQFF,TGTGCCAGCAGACCCGGCCCTTCGGAATACAATGAGCAGTTCTTC,TRBV7-2,TRBJ2-1,.,.
CASSQEGLAGVNEQFF,TGCGCCAGCAGCCAAGAGGGGTTAGCGGGAGTGAATGAGCAGTTCTTC,TRBV4-3,TRBJ2-1,once,TRBD2
CASSSKGGSRASYEQYF,TGTGCCAGCAGCTCAAAAGGCGGGTCTAGGGCATCCTACGAGCAGTACTTC,TRBV5-4,TRBJ2-7,.,.
CASSVFRRPEAFF,TGTGCCAGCAGTGTCTTCAGGCGACCCGAAGCTTTCTTT,TRBV6-6,TRBJ1-1,.,.
CASSESYGSYEQYF,TGTGCCAGCAGTGAGTCTTATGGTTCCTACGAGCAGTACTTC,TRBV6-1,TRBJ2-7,.,.
CASSRFIAGNQPQHF,TGTGCCAGCAGTCGGTTCATCGCGGGCAATCAGCCCCAGCATTTT,TRBV28,TRBJ1-5,.,.
CASSPWTGGRTDTQYF,TGTGCCAGCTCACCTTGGACAGGTGGTCGCACAGATACGCAGTATTTT,TRBV18,TRBJ2-3,.,TRBD1
CASSLARRDQPQHF,TGTGCCAGCAGTTTGGCCAGACGAGATCAGCCCCAGCATTTT,TRBV28,TRBJ1-5,.,.
CASSPREEQYF,TGTGCCAGCAGCCCCAGGGAAGAGCAGTACTTC,TRBV2,TRBJ2-7,few,.
CASSPNGLRSNQPQHF,TGTGCCAGCTCACCCAACGGACTGAGGAGCAATCAGCCCCAGCATTTT,TRBV18,TRBJ1-5,.,.
CASSPVWGAGANVLTF,TGTGCCAGCAGCCCTGTTTGGGGGGCTGGGGCCAACGTCCTGACTTTC,TRBV7-2,TRBJ2-6,.,.
CASSLKGASNQPQHF,TGTGCCAGCAGTCTAAAGGGGGCTAGCAATCAGCCCCAGCATTTT,TRBV6-6,TRBJ1-5,.,TRBD1
CASRGGIWDTEAFF,TGTGCCAGCAGGGGGGGGATTTGGGACACTGAAGCTTTCTTT,TRBV2,TRBJ1-1,.,.
CASSESTTGFNEQFF,TGTGCCAGCAGTGAATCCACCACAGGGTTCAATGAGCAGTTCTTC,TRBV25-1,TRBJ2-1,.,.
CASSLRKSTAFF,TGTGCCAGCAGCTTGCGGAAATCGACAGCTTTCTTT,TRBV5-6,TRBJ1-1,.,.
CASRLAGHTGELFF,TGTGCCAGCAGGCTAGCGGGTCACACCGGGGAGCTGTTTTTT,TRBV6-5,TRBJ2-2,.,TRBD2
CASSLLQGPPEAFF,TGTGCCAGCAGCTTACTACAGGGGCCGCCGGAAGCTTTCTTT,TRBV7-9,TRBJ1-1,.,TRBD1
CASSWDSDFHSGANVLTF,TGTGCCAGCAGCTGGGACAGCGACTTCCACTCTGGGGCCAACGTCCTGACTTTC,TRBV9,TRBJ2-6,.,TRBD1
CATGGRPTDTQYF,TGTGCCACTGGGGGTCGCCCCACAGATACGCAGTATTTT,TRBV7-9,TRBJ2-3,.,.
CASSSNRGGHENTIYF,TGTGCCAGCAGCTCGAATCGGGGGGGCCATGAAAACACCATATATTTT,TRBV6-6,TRBJ1-3,.,.